The present TCR beta chain was sequenced within a study of T-cell reconstitution after alpha-beta-depleted transplantation in children. Preparing the TCRbeta library involved the use of unique molecular identifiers. TCRdb redid the calling of the PCR reads with MiXCR, one entry per CDR3 protein. Counted here are around 680,000 distinct CDR3 sequences, roughly 15% occurring once; the ten biggest clones make up approximately 1%. Germline V lookup: CDR1 SGHTA, CDR2 FQGNSA. This CDR3 is 16 amino acids long. The V gene end was trimmed by 6 bases and the J gene end by 6 bases; junction bases not matched to a gene: 9.

The TCR originated in a human donor who donated a stem cell graft to a child with acute myeloid leukemia. Sequencing was performed on PBMCs from the stem cell graft donor, taken from the stem cell graft. The chain carries TRBV7-2 and TRBJ2-3, with TRBD2 matching over 13 bases. The DNA of the CDR3 is TGTGCCAGCAGTCCGGGACTAGCGGGGTCCTCGGATACGCAGTATTTT. This gives the protein CASSPGLAGSSDTQYF.